This T cell receptor beta chain was captured by sequencing in a study of T cells in Graves' hyperthyroidism and ophthalmopathy. Study observations and caveats: In the blood, most expanded thyroid clonotypes above 0.001 appeared as well.

On this clonotype itself: Antigen: not known.

The length of the CDR3 is 12 residues. V lost 3 bases and J 7 bases, leaving 7 bases between the germline ends. CDR1 and CDR2 (germline): KGHSH, LQKENI. Using RNA transcripts as the source, TCR beta CDR3 regions were amplified. The study used the HTBI primer set for a first-round RT-PCR of the TCR CDR3. TCRdb passed the multiplex PCR reads through MiXCR, listing each CDR3 protein once. The repertoire has some 420,000 distinct CDR3 sequences, roughly 13% of them found once; the top ten carry 5.3%. Graves' hyperthyroidism showing no ophthalmopathy progression within 18 months was considered stable. The authors obtained PBMCs from roughly 10 ml of fresh peripheral blood.

The sequencing input was blood. The chain is built from TRBV18 and TRBJ2-1, with D unclear. This receptor was taken from a woman aged 18-30 years with Graves' hyperthyroidism. Here the CDR3 DNA reads TGTGCCAGCTCACCCTGGACGAATGAGCAGTTCTTC. Amino acid sequence: CASSPWTNEQFF.